This TCR beta chain was recovered during a study of T cells after yellow fever vaccination. TCRdb called the 5' RACE reads again in MiXCR, with one record for every CDR3 protein. This sample has about 31,000 distinct CDR3 sequences, with approximately 10% found just once. This CDR3 has 15 residues. Trimming removed 6 bases from V and 1 base from J; junction bases left unmatched: 11. CDR1 and CDR2 (germline): DFQATT, SNEGSKA (reference sequence). Study results and limitations: Abundant clonotypes from the bulk population could have been carried over as contaminants into FACS-sorted repertoires.

This clonotype has at least ten counts. Sequences were derived from PBMCs, either bulk or a sorted T-cell subset (CD4+, CD8+, memory, or dextramer-sorted; not recorded which), sampled less than 18 days after the first yellow fever vaccination. This receptor was identified in a man aged 18 to 35 who received the YFV17D yellow fever vaccine. The rearrangement links TRBV20-1 to TRBJ2-5; TRBD2 agrees at 7 bases. CDR3 protein: CSADPSGGTQETQYF. The CDR3 bases are TGCAGTGCCGACCCTAGCGGAGGGACCCAAGAGACCCAGTACTTC.